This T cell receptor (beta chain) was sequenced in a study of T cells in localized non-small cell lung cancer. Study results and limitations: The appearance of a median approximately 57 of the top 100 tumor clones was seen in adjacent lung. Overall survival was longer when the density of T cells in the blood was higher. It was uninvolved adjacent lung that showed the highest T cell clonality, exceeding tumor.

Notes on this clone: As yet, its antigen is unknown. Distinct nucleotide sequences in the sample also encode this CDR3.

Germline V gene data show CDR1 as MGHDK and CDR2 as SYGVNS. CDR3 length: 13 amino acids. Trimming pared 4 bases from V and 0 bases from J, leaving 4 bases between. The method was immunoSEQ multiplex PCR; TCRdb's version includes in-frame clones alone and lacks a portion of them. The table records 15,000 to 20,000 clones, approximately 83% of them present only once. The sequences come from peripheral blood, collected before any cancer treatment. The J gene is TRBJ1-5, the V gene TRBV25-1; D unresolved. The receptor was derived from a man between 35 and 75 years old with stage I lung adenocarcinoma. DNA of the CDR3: TGTGCCAGCAGTGGAAGTAGCAATCAGCCCCAGCATTTT. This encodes CASSGSSNQPQHF.